This is a list of T cell receptor beta chains from one sample in a study of T cell repertoires in cytomegalovirus infection. The antigens these receptors bind are not known. Using its own MiXCR run on the reads, TCRdb lists one record per CDR3 protein. Of a few hundred thousand distinct CDR3 sequences listed, 40% were seen once; the top ten hold 48%. This sample comprised cultured PBMCs, obtained from culture after CMV antigen stimulation. Receptors were obtained from a human donor in good health (CMV status not recorded). Some clones in this sample may be carry-over from other donors' samples. CDR3s include the opening cysteine and the closing phenylalanine or tryptophan. D genes are given only for firm matches. Only part of the rows carry a size: once, few, many, or a class if the clone is expanded.

TGCGCCAGCAGCCAAGAAATGAACAGGGTGCGAGATACGCAGTATTTT	CASSQEMNRVRDTQYF	-	-	TRBV4-3	TRBJ2-3
TGTGCCAGCAGCGACGGACTAGCGGGGGAGGTTGATACGCAGTATTTT	CASSDGLAGEVDTQYF	TRBD2	few	TRBV6-2/TRBV6-3	TRBJ2-3
TGTGCCAGTAGTAAACGACAGAACACTGAAGCTTTCTTT	CASSKRQNTEAFF	-	-	TRBV19	TRBJ1-1
TGTGCTTACGGGACAGCTGACTATGGCTACACCTTC	CAYGTADYGYTF	TRBD1	-	TRBV28	TRBJ1-2
TGTGCCAGCAGCCCCCCCAGGGGTTACCCCGAGCAGTACTTC	CASSPPRGYPEQYF	-	-	TRBV6-1	TRBJ2-7
TGTGCCAGCAGCCCGGTTGGGACTAGCGCCAATGAGCAGTTCTTC	CASSPVGTSANEQFF	TRBD2	-	TRBV7-2	TRBJ2-1
TGTGCCAGCAGCTTAGTGGGCAGGGGGGACACCATATATTTT	CASSLVGRGDTIYF	TRBD1	many	TRBV7-2	TRBJ1-3
TGCAGTGCTAGAGGCCCATGGAACTTTCACCAGCCTGCAGAGACCCAGTACTTC	CSARGPWNFHQPAETQYF	-	-	TRBV20-1	TRBJ2-5
TGTGCCAGCAGCTCAGGGGGCGCGTATGGCTACACCTTC	CASSSGGAYGYTF	TRBD1	-	TRBV7-9	TRBJ1-2
TGTGCCAGCAGTTACTCCGGGGGGCCCAATAATTCACCCCTCCACTTT	CASSYSGGPNNSPLHF	-	-	TRBV6-6	TRBJ1-6
TGTGCCAGCAGCTCCGGGTCCCCAGATACGCAGTATTTT	CASSSGSPDTQYF	-	few	TRBV7-2	TRBJ2-3
TGTGCCAGCAGCCCCGGACAGAGCGCGAACACCGGGGAGCTGTTTTTT	CASSPGQSANTGELFF	-	few	TRBV5-4	TRBJ2-2
TGTGCCAGCAGTTTCGGGCAGGGCGGCGAGACCCAGTACTTC	CASSFGQGGETQYF	-	many	TRBV12-3/TRBV12-4	TRBJ2-5
TGCGCCAGCAGCGCCGGGGTTCTTGGGTACACAGATACGCAGTATTTT	CASSAGVLGYTDTQYF	-	-	TRBV5-1	TRBJ2-3
TGTGCCACCAAGGGTGACCCAAGGGACGGGGGCTCGAAGGCCTTC	CATKGDPRDGGSKAF	-	-	TRBV15	TRBJ1-2
TGTGCCAGCAGCCAATTACGGGTAGGGTTCCATGAAAAACTGTTTTTT	CASSQLRVGFHEKLFF	-	few	TRBV7-8	TRBJ1-4
TGTGCCAGCAGCTCCTTGACTAGCGGGAGGTTCTACGAGCAGTACTTC	CASSSLTSGRFYEQYF	TRBD2	few	TRBV7-6	TRBJ2-7
TGTGCCAGCAGCTGGGGTGCCCCCGCCTACAATGAGCAGTTCTTC	CASSWGAPAYNEQFF	-	few	TRBV7-9	TRBJ2-1
TGCAGTGCTGCCCTAGCAGGACGGGCCGGCCAAGAGACCCAGTACTTC	CSAALAGRAGQETQYF	-	-	TRBV20-1	TRBJ2-5
TGTGCCAGCAGTGAAAGGGACAGGTCGGATGGCTACACCTTC	CASSERDRSDGYTF	TRBD1	-	TRBV6-1	TRBJ1-2
TGTGCCAGCAGCGACAGGGACAGGGGTCACGAGCAGTACTTC	CASSDRDRGHEQYF	TRBD1	-	TRBV7-9	TRBJ2-7
TGTGCCAGCAGCGCCGGCAATGTCAACAATGAGCAGTTCTTC	CASSAGNVNNEQFF	-	-	TRBV9	TRBJ2-1
TGTGCCAGCACTCCCGGGAGATACGAGCAGTACTTC	CASTPGRYEQYF	-	few	TRBV6-2/TRBV6-3	TRBJ2-7
TGTGCCAGCAGCCCAAGGGGGGCAGGGGGAATCACAGATACGCAGTATTTT	CASSPRGAGGITDTQYF	-	few	TRBV7-9	TRBJ2-3
TGTGCCAGCAGCTTAGATCACAGACCCAATCAGCCCCAGCATTTT	CASSLDHRPNQPQHF	-	-	TRBV7-2	TRBJ1-5
TGTGCCAGTGGGCGAAATGAGCAGTTCTTC	CASGRNEQFF	-	many	TRBV7-2	TRBJ2-1
TGTGCCAGCAGCTGGGGGACCGCCTACAATGAGCAGTTCTTC	CASSWGTAYNEQFF	-	-	TRBV5-3	TRBJ2-1
TGTGCCAGCGGATTTACTAGCACAGATACGCAGTATTTT	CASGFTSTDTQYF	-	-	TRBV6-4	TRBJ2-3
TGTGCCAGCAGTTTCCACCTCGGACAGGATTCTGGGGCCAACGTCCTGACTTTC	CASSFHLGQDSGANVLTF	TRBD1	-	TRBV28	TRBJ2-6
TGTGCCAGCAGGAGAGAGGGTGGGAATAATTCACCCCTCCACTTT	CASRREGGNNSPLHF	-	-	TRBV7-6	TRBJ1-6
TGTGCCAGCAATCGGGACGGCCACACTGAAGCTTTCTTT	CASNRDGHTEAFF	-	many	TRBV2	TRBJ1-1
TGTGCCAGCAGCGAGAACACTGAAGCTTTCTTT	CASSENTEAFF	-	many	TRBV7-2	TRBJ1-1
TGTGCCAGCAGCTTATTAGTCTCCGGGGAGCTGTTTTTT	CASSLLVSGELFF	-	-	TRBV7-2	TRBJ2-2
TGTGCCAGCAAGGGGACTAGCGGGACGCCCTACGAGCAGTACTTC	CASKGTSGTPYEQYF	TRBD2	-	TRBV6-1	TRBJ2-7
TGTGCCAGCAGGGTTGTCACTGAAGCTTTCTTT	CASRVVTEAFF	-	-	TRBV7-4	TRBJ1-1
TGTGCCAGCAGCCTGGCCGCAGGGTACTATGAGACCCAGTACTTC	CASSLAAGYYETQYF	-	-	TRBV12-3/TRBV12-4	TRBJ2-5
TGTGCCAGCAGCCATCCGGGAGGAGCTCATGAAAAACTGTTTTTT	CASSHPGGAHEKLFF	-	-	TRBV4-2	TRBJ1-4
TGTGCCAGCACGACTGACAGATACTCTGGAAACACCATATATTTT	CASTTDRYSGNTIYF	-	-	TRBV7-2	TRBJ1-3
TGTGCCAGCAGCTCTCAGGGTTTACCCCTCCACTTT	CASSSQGLPLHF	-	-	TRBV7-2	TRBJ1-6
TGCAGTGCTGGGGGGTGGGAAGGGGGTGAGCAGTTCTTC	CSAGGWEGGEQFF	-	-	TRBV20-1	TRBJ2-1